Following are 20 T cell receptor beta chains from one sample sequenced in a study of T cells after yellow fever vaccination. TCRdb passed the 5' RACE reads through MiXCR, listing each CDR3 protein once. The table has approximately 510,000 distinct CDR3 sequences, roughly a fifth seen once; the top ten hold about a sixth. The material sequenced was PBMCs, taken 20 to 25 days after the first yellow fever vaccination. The origin of the receptors is a man between 18 and 35 years old who received the YFV17D yellow fever vaccine.

This clonotype came up a few times. The V call is TRBV3-1, the J call TRBJ2-5; D may match TRBD1 or TRBD2 (5 bases each). This CDR3 contains 15 residues. The germline V and J ends were trimmed by 4 bases and 1 base, with 13 bases remaining between them. Germline values: CDR1 LGHDT, CDR2 YNNKEL (reference sequence). Here the CDR3 reads CASSRLRGSQETQYF. The CDR3 DNA follows: TGTGCCAGCAGCCGCCTCCGGGGCAGCCAAGAGACCCAGTACTTC.

This clonotype was detected only a few times. V usage is TRBV6-5 and J usage is TRBJ1-6; D possibly corresponds to TRBD1 (6 bases). This CDR3 comprises 15 residues. V lost 2 bases and J 6 bases, leaving 11 bases between the germline ends. The germline CDR1 and CDR2 sequences are MNHEY and SVGAGI. CDR3 sequence: CASSYGAGANSPLHF. In DNA form, the CDR3 reads TGTGCCAGCAGTTACGGAGCAGGGGCTAATTCACCCCTCCACTTT.

The sample holds a few counts of this clonotype. J is TRBJ2-7 and V is TRBV29-1; no clear D. The germline V and J ends were trimmed by 5 bases and 3 bases, with 11 bases remaining between them. The CDR3 runs to 12 residues. CDR1 is SQVTM and CDR2 is ANQGSEA in the germline V gene. The CDR3 region has the DNA TGCAGCGTTAAAAACATTCACTACGAGCAGTACTTC. Its protein is CSVKNIHYEQYF.

This clonotype was observed a handful of times. The rearrangement joins TRBV13 to TRBJ2-3, with D possibly being TRBD2 (6 bases). This CDR3 is built from 14 residues. Germline V CDR1 and CDR2: PRHDT, FYEKMQ (reference sequence). Trimming removed 3 bases from V and 4 bases from J, with 11 bases in between. The CDR3 sequence: CASSFPKRADTQYF. The CDR3 nucleotides read TGTGCCAGCAGCTTCCCTAAGCGGGCAGATACGCAGTATTTT.

This clonotype was seen a handful of times. The chain has TRBV5-1 and TRBJ2-3; D not certain. The CDR3 runs 15 residues. Trimming shortened V by 0 bases and J by 2 bases, and 10 bases separated the two germline ends. Germline CDR1 SGHRS, CDR2 YFSETQ. CDR3 DNA: TGCGCCAGCAGCTTGGAGGTCAGACCCACAGATACGCAGTATTTT. It codes for CASSLEVRPTDTQYF.

This clonotype occurred a few times. The gene calls are TRBV6-5 and TRBJ2-7, with D tentatively TRBD2 (5 bases). CDR1 and CDR2 (germline): MNHEY, SVGAGI. This CDR3 region has 14 residues. The V and J ends lost 6 bases and 2 bases respectively, with 14 bases between them. The CDR3 reads CASRPWSGAYEQYV. CDR3 in DNA: TGTGCCAGCAGACCCTGGTCCGGGGCCTACGAGCAGTACGTC.

This clonotype was counted a few times. This sequence joins TRBV20-1 and TRBJ2-5; 9 nucleotides match TRBD2. This CDR3 is built from 15 residues. Trimming took 6 bases from V and 5 from J; bases not matched to a gene: 13. From germline, CDR1 is DFQATT and CDR2 SNEGSKA (reference sequence). The CDR3 sequence: CSARTVAGVGETQYF. The CDR3 DNA reads TGCAGTGCGCGCACGGTAGCGGGGGTAGGGGAGACCCAGTACTTC.

The chain couples TRBV11-2 to TRBJ2-3, with 8 nucleotides matching TRBD1. Germline trimming cut 6 bases from V and 0 bases from J; bases unmatched to any gene: 8. Germline CDR1 is SGHAT and CDR2 is FQNNGV. The length of the CDR3 is 16 residues. CDR3 coding DNA: TGTGCCAGCAGAAATCAGGGGGCGCTCAGCACAGATACGCAGTATTTT. It codes for CASRNQGALSTDTQYF.

The chain couples TRBV4-3 to TRBJ1-4; TRBD1 might be the D (6 bases). The ends were cut back, 1 base at V and 8 bases at J, with 20 bases in the middle. CDR1 is LGHNA, CDR2 YSLEER, per germline. The CDR3 contains 17 residues. The CDR3 coding sequence is TGCGCCAGCAGCCAAGGGGCAGGGGACTACATGAGCGAAAAACTGTTTTTT. It codes for CASSQGAGDYMSEKLFF.

This clonotype was observed at least ten times. This rearrangement joins TRBV11-2 to TRBJ2-7; 7 nucleotides align to TRBD1. CDR1 is SGHAT, CDR2 FQNNGV, per germline. The CDR3 has 13 amino acids. V shed 3 bases, J shed 2 bases, and the junction held 1 base outside the gene matches. This chain's CDR3 is CASSFGQAYEQYV. CDR3 coding DNA: TGTGCCAGCAGCTTCGGACAGGCCTACGAGCAGTACGTC.

This clonotype was seen at least ten times. The J gene is TRBJ2-7, the V gene TRBV6-2 or TRBV6-3; tentative D call: TRBD2 (6 bases). The CDR3 loop spans 12 amino acids. Trimming pared 3 bases from V and 6 bases from J, leaving 9 bases between. In germline, CDR1 is MNHEY, CDR2 SVGEGT. CDR3 amino acids: CASSYRGSEQYV. The CDR3 coding sequence is TGTGCCAGCAGTTATCGGGGGAGCGAGCAGTACGTC.

In its sample, this clonotype was seen a few times. The V and J genes are TRBV20-1 and TRBJ2-3; D remains unclear. V dropped 0 bases and J dropped 2 bases, with 9 bases sitting between them. This CDR3 spans 14 amino acids. CDR1 and CDR2 (germline): DFQATT, SNEGSKA (reference sequence). CDR3 residues: CSAREGSPTDTQYF. The CDR3 nucleotides are TGCAGTGCTAGAGAGGGCTCCCCCACAGATACGCAGTATTTT.

This sequence joins TRBV6-6 and TRBJ1-5, with D tentatively TRBD1 (5 bases). The ends were cut back, 7 bases at V and 9 bases at J, with 7 bases in the middle. Germline V CDR1 and CDR2: MNHNY, SVGAGI (reference sequence). CDR3 length: 10 residues. The CDR3 sequence is CASKTGPQHF. The CDR3, as DNA: TGTGCCAGCAAAACAGGGCCCCAGCATTTT.

The chain joins TRBV20-1 to TRBJ1-3; D not resolved. CDR1 and CDR2 (germline): DFQATT, SNEGSKA (reference sequence). Trimming left V 0 bases short and J 7 bases short, with 7 bases between. This CDR3 has 12 amino acids. Here the CDR3 reads CSARDGRNTIYF. The CDR3 nucleotides read TGCAGTGCTAGAGATGGCAGGAACACCATATATTTT.

This clonotype was found a few times. The chain combines TRBV4-2 with TRBJ2-7; no clear D. CDR1 and CDR2 (germline): LGHNA, YNFKEQ. Trimming shortened V by 0 bases and J by 0 bases, and 12 bases separated the two germline ends. This CDR3 contains 16 residues. CDR3 nucleotides: TGTGCCAGCAGCCAAGAGTGGGCCGGAAACTCCTACGAGCAGTACTTC. Amino acids: CASSQEWAGNSYEQYF.

This clonotype was seen only a few times. This chain uses TRBV11-2 with TRBJ2-7; D not certain. The V gene's germline CDR1 is SGHAT and CDR2 FQNNGV. The CDR3 has 13 amino acids. The V gene lost 0 bases and the J gene lost 2 bases, with 5 bases spanning the gap. The CDR3 reads CASSLDLPYEQYV. CDR3 nucleotide sequence: TGTGCCAGCAGCTTAGATTTACCCTACGAGCAGTACGTC.

The gene calls are TRBV3-1 and TRBJ2-4; D is uncertain. The CDR3 runs to 14 residues. The V end was cut by 6 bases, the J end by 9 bases, with 18 bases between. From germline, CDR1 is LGHDT and CDR2 YNNKEL (reference sequence). Here the CDR3 DNA reads TGTGCCAGCAGTTCCCCGATAACACTTGGCATTCAGTACTTC. Its protein product is CASSSPITLGIQYF.

This clonotype was detected a few times. The chain employs TRBV12-3 or TRBV12-4 and TRBJ2-1; D possibly corresponds to TRBD2 (6 bases). V gave up 5 bases and J gave up 0 bases, with 11 bases separating them. The CDR3 is 15 residues long. The CDR3 region has the DNA TGTGCCAGCAGTCCTAGACTAGACTCCTACAATGAGCAGTTCTTC. Protein: CASSPRLDSYNEQFF.

This clonotype was found a few times. The V call is TRBV27, the J call TRBJ1-1, with 10 bases aligning to TRBD1. The length of the CDR3 is 15 residues. With 6 bases clipped from V and 5 bases from J, the junction kept 9 bases outside the gene matches. The germline CDR1 and CDR2 sequences are MNHEY and SMNVEV (reference sequence). CDR3 coding DNA: TGTGCCAGCAGGTTCCTAGGGACAGGGGTGACTGAAGCTTTCTTT. Translating it yields CASRFLGTGVTEAFF.

This chain links TRBV5-1 with TRBJ2-5; tentatively, D is TRBD1 (5 bases). CDR3 size: 13 residues. The germline V gene encodes CDR1 SGHRS and CDR2 YFSETQ. Trimming left V 9 bases short and J 5 bases short, with 17 bases between. The CDR3 nucleotides are TGCGCCACCCAATTAAGACCAGGGGAGACCCAGTACTTC. It encodes CATQLRPGETQYF.